This T cell receptor (beta chain) derives from a study of cytomegalovirus exposure and HLA in healthy donors. Germline V gives CDR1 MNHNS, CDR2 SASEGT. This CDR3 is built from 16 residues. The V gene end was trimmed by 0 bases and the J gene end by 1 base; junction bases not matched to a gene: 2. 13 Jbeta primers and 60 Vbeta primers were used for the PCR. The data were produced by immunoSEQ multiplex PCR, yet TCRdb's version contains in-frame clones alone and is incomplete. The repertoire consists of about 160,000 clones, with about 85% occurring once and the leading ten covering roughly 6.3%. The sequence came from a male donor in good health and CMV-seropositive. The rearrangement joins TRBV6-1 to TRBJ2-4; 8 bases are a match to TRBD2. Sample: PBMCs. The CDR3 DNA follows: TGTGCCAGCAGTGAAGCCACGGGGGGGGCCAAAAACATTCAGTACTTC. Its protein is CASSEATGGAKNIQYF.